This T cell receptor beta chain appears in the sequencing data of a study of cytomegalovirus exposure and HLA in healthy donors (dated by TCRdb to 2017 to 2019). With respect to the entire study: A later analysis indicated that the 90 to 150 validation repertoires were generated on the platform also employed for the 670 or so repertoires of the first cohort. The study was designed to test whether signatures of past pathogen exposure could be identified by cataloging public T cell receptors. High-throughput TCR immunosequencing, statistical association of individual TCRs with disease status, and machine learning were combined to predict cytomegalovirus infection status. Along with the roughly 610-subject first cohort, a separate validation cohort of 120 different subjects was used. Overall study results and their limits: Most TCR sequences were seen in very few donors, while some public TCRs were found in many individuals. Cytomegalovirus status was reported to be diagnosed by the classifier with high specificity and sensitivity in both the original and validation cohorts. According to the authors, the approach could potentially be generalized to other disease states and immunological phenotypes. Subsequent analysis determined that TCRs grouped into clusters in the first cohort also showed a tendency toward co-occurrence across the 120 or so validation repertoires, and about 94% of cluster scores exceeded 0. A few of the identified cytomegalovirus-associated TCR beta chains were confirmed in vitro to be specific for cytomegalovirus antigens. The study gave a list of under 200 TCR beta chains associated with cytomegalovirus. All 120 or so repertoires were used to score co-occurrence in the validation cohort in a later analysis, because that analysis had no HLA typing for the cohort.

The donors belonged to the validation cohort of 90 to 150 subjects, which was separate from the roughly 700-subject first cohort. A note on this clone: This receptor's antigen is unknown. Qualities for individual bases were not recorded, and no much larger clone is one base off.

Reading the germline V gene gives CDR1 SGHDT and CDR2 YYEEEE. Including the terminal cysteine and phenylalanine, the CDR3 comprises 15 residues. Only the CDR3 DNA is retained, 45 bases long and in frame from the first base. The junction carries 17 bases between V and J, which are trimmed by 4 bases and 7 bases respectively. Libraries were prepared through the immunoSEQ multiplex PCR assay. The authors' analysis ran thus. A statistical classification framework was built to diagnose cytomegalovirus status from the catalog of TCR beta chain sequences. TCRdb re-hosts the immuneACCESS table, in-frame sequences only. Its copies lack some clones; in the studies checked, an unresolved V gene accounts for under half of them, and the cause for the rest is not known. That table supplies the V and J calls and clone size; D and trimming were determined from the DNA. This sample has 130,000 or so clones in its table, and 85% to 90% of those were observed once. The top ten clones comprise 1.5% to 2% of the sample.

Sequenced sample: PBMCs. This chain is built from TRBV5-6 and TRBJ2-2; TRBD1 is a possible D gene, resting on 5 matching bases. The origin of this receptor is a young woman in good health and CMV-seronegative. The CDR3 has the sequence CASSPTVFLVGELFF. The DNA sequence is TGTGCCAGCAGCCCGACAGTTTTTCTGGTCGGGGAGCTGTTTTTT.